This TCR beta chain was found in a study of T cell responses to AZD1222 COVID-19 vaccine. Study-wide results and limits: In all cases, repertoires were sampled only after the peak T cell response. There were mostly white British donors and more females than males, and clonal diversity was possibly underestimated. Within unmutated variant regions lay the reported targets of nearly half of spike-specific TCRs. Compared with day 0, the breadth and depth of the Spike-specific TCR repertoire rose significantly after two doses of AZD1222.

The V gene lost 7 bases and the J gene lost 9 bases, with 15 bases spanning the gap. The CDR3 runs 11 residues. CDR1 and CDR2 (germline): SQVTM, ANQGSEA. TCRdb's table, derived via immunoSEQ multiplex PCR, lists solely in-frame clones and lacks some. The table includes around 50,000 clones, about 86% detected once. In this sample, this clone turned up once. Its antigen is not identified. Sequenced here: peripheral blood, sampled on day 0 of AZD1222 vaccination. The chain joins TRBV29-1 to TRBJ1-2; D gene ambiguous. The sequence came from an adult in good health. In DNA, the CDR3 is TGCAGCGGCGAAGAAGACGGCCGCTACACCTTC. Protein product: CSGEEDGRYTF.